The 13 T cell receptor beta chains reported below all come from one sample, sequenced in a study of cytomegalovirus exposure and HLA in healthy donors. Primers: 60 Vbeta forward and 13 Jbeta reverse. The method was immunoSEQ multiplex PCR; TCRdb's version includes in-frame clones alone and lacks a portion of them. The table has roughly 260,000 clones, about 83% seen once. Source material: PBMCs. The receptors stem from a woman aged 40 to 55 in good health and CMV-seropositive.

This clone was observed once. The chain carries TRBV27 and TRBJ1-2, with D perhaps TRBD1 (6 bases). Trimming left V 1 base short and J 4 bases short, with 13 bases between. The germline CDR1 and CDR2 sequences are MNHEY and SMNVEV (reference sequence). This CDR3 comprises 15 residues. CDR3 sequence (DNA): TGTGCCAGCAGTTTATATACAGGGACGGGCTATGGCTACACCTTC. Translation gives CASSLYTGTGYGYTF.

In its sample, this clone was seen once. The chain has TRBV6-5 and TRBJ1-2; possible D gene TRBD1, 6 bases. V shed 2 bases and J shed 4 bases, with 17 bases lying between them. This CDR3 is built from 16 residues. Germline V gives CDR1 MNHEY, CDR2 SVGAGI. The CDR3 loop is CASSYGVRGSIYGYTF. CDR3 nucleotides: TGTGCCAGCAGTTACGGGGTCAGGGGCTCCATCTATGGCTACACCTTC.

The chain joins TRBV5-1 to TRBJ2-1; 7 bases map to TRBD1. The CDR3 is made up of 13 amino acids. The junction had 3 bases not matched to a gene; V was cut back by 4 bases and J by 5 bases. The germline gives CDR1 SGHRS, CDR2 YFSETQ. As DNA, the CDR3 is TGCGCCAGCAGCGTCACAGGGGACAATGAGCAGTTCTTC. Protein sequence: CASSVTGDNEQFF.

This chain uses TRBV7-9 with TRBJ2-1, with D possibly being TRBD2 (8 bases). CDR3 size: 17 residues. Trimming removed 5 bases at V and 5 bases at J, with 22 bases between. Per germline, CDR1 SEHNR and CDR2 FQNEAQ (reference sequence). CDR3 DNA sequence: TGTGCCAGCAGCCGACGGACGGGAGGGGGCTCAAACAATGAGCAGTTCTTC. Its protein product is CASSRRTGGGSNNEQFF.

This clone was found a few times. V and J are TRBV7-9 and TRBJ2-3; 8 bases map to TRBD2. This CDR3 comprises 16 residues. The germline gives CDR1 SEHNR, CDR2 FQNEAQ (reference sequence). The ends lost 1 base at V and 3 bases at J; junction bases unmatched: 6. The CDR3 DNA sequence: TGTGCCAGCAGCTTAGTAAGCGGGAGTTTGACAGATACGCAGTATTTT. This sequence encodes CASSLVSGSLTDTQYF.

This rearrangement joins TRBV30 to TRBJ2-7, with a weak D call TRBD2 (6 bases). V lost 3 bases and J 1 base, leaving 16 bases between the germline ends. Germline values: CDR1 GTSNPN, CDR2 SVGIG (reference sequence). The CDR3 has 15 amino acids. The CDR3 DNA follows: TGTGCCTGGAGCGACCCCGGGACTGGGTCCTACGAGCAGTACTTC. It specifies CAWSDPGTGSYEQYF.

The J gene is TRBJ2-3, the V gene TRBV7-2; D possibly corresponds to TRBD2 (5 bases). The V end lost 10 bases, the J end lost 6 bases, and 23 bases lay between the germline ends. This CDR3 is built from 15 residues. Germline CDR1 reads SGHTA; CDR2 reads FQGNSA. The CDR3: CATQIRGQTTDTQYF. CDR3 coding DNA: TGTGCCACCCAAATTCGAGGGCAGACTACCGATACGCAGTATTTT.

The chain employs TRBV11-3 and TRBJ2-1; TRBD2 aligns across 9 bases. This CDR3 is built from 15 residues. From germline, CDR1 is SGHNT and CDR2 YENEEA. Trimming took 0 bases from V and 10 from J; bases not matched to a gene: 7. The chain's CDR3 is CASSLDPGGGAEQFF. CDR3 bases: TGTGCCAGCAGCTTAGATCCAGGCGGGGGGGCCGAGCAGTTCTTC.

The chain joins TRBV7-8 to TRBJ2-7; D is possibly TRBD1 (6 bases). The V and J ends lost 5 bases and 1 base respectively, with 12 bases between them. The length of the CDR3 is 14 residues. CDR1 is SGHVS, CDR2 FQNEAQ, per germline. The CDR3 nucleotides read TGTGCCAGCAGCAGTACAGGGAATTCCTACGAGCAGTACTTC. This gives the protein CASSSTGNSYEQYF.

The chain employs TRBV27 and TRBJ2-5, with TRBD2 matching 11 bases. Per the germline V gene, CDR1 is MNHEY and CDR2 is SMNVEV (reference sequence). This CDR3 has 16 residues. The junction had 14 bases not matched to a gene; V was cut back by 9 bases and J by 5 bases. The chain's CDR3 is CASRHSGRALVETQYF. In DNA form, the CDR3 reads TGTGCCAGTAGGCATAGCGGGAGGGCCTTGGTGGAGACCCAGTACTTC.

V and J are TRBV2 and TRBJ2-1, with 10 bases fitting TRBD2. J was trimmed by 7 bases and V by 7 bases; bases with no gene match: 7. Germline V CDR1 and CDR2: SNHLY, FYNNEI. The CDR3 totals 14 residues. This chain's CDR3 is CASISSGRGNEQFF. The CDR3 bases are TGTGCCAGCATTTCTAGCGGGAGAGGGAATGAGCAGTTCTTC.

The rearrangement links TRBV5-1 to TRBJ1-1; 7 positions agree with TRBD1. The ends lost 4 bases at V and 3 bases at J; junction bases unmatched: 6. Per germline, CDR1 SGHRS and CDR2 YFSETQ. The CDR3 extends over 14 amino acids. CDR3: CASSVTGIDTEAFF. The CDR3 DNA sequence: TGCGCCAGCAGCGTGACAGGGATTGACACTGAAGCTTTCTTT.

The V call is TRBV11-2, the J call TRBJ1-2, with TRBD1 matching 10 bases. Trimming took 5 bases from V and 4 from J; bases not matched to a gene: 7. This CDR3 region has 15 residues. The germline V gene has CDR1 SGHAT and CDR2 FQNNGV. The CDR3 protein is CASSLPGQGIYGYTF. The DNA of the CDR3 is TGTGCCAGCAGCCTCCCGGGACAGGGGATCTATGGCTACACCTTC.